This TCR beta chain was found in a study of shared clonotypes between healthy human individuals. Overall study findings and caveats: Memory subsets generally showed smaller estimated richness than naive subsets did. Specimens sampled were limited to blood, with tissue repertoires likely differing. Donor scarcity curtailed the genetic and exposure-history diversity represented herein.

CDR1 and CDR2 from the germline V gene are SQVTM and ANQGSEA. The V and J ends lost 4 bases and 7 bases respectively, with 17 bases between them. This CDR3 has 14 residues. A remark on this clone: The antigen is undetermined.

Template for every sorted-subset replicate PCR totaled roughly 210 ng DNA, approximately 30,000 T cell genomes. The assay was immunoSEQ multiplex PCR, and TCRdb's table has in-frame clones only and misses some. Of about 710,000 clones detected, approximately 77% appear once; the ten largest clones hold more than 1.5%. This clonotype was sampled from a woman aged 25 to 39 in good health. The sequenced sample consisted of memory CD4+ T cells sorted from blood. Subset noted: CD45RA-negative fraction. The chain carries TRBV29-1 and TRBJ2-1; D might be TRBD2 (6 bases). This chain's CDR3 is CSVVSSGPGNEQFF. CDR3 bases: TGCAGCGTTGTTAGCAGCGGGCCGGGGAATGAGCAGTTCTTC.